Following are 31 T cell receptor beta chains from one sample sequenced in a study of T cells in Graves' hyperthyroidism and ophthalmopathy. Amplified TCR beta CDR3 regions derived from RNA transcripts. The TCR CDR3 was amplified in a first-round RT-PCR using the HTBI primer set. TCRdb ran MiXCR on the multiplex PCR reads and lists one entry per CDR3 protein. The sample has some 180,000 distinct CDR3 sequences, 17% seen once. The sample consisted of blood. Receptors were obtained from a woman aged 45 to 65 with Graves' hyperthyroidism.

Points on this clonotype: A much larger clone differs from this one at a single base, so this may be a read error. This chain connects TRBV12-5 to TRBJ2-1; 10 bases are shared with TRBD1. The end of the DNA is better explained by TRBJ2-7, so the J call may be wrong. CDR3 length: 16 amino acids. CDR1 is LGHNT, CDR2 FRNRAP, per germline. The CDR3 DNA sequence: TGTGCTAGTGGTTTGGGAACCGGGACAGGGGACAATGAGCAGTACTTC. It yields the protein CASGLGTGTGDNEQYF.

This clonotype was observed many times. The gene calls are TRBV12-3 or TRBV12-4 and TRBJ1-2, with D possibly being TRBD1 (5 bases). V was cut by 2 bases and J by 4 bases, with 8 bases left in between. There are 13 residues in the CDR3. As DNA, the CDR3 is TGTGCCAGCAGTTTATTCAGGGCCTATGGCTACACCTTC. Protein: CASSLFRAYGYTF.

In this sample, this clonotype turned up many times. The CDR3 loop is CASSSSPGQGGEKLFF. The CDR3 region has the DNA TGCGCCAGCAGCTCCAGTCCCGGACAGGGGGGTGAAAAACTGTTTTTT. The J gene is TRBJ1-4, the V gene TRBV5-1, with TRBD1 matching over 10 bases. The germline gives CDR1 SGHRS, CDR2 YFSETQ. Trimming cost V 3 bases and J 7 bases; bases outside gene matches: 9. The CDR3 is 16 amino acids.

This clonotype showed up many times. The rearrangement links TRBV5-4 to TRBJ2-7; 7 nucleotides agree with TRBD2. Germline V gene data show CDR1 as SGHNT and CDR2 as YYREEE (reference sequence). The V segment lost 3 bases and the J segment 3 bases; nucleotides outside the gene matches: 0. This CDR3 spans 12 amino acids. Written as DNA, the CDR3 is TGTGCCAGCAGCTGGGGGGGCTACGAGCAGTACTTC. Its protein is CASSWGGYEQYF.

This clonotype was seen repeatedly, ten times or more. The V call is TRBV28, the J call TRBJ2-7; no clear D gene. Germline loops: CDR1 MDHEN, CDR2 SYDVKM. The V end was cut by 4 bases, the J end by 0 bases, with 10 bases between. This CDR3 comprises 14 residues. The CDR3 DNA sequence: TGTGCCAGCAGTTCCCCAGCGAGCTCCTACGAGCAGTACTTC. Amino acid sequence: CASSSPASSYEQYF.

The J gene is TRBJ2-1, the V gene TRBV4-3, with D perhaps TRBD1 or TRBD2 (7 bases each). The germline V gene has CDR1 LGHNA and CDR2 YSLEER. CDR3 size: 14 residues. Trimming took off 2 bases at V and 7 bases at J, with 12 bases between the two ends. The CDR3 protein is CASSQSGGVNEQFF. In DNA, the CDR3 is TGCGCCAGCAGCCAATCAGGGGGGGTAAATGAGCAGTTCTTC.

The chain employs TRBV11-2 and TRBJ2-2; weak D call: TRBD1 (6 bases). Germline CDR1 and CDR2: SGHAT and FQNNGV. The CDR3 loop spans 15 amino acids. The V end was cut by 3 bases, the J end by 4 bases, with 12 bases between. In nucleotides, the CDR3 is TGTGCCAGCAGCTTGGGTGGACAGCTCACCGGGGAGCTGTTTTTT. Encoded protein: CASSLGGQLTGELFF.

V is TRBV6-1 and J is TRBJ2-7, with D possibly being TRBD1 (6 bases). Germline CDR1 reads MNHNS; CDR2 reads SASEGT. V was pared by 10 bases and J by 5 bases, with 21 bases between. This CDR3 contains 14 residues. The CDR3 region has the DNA TGTGCCATCGGGGTTACAGGGACCTCAAACGAGCAGTACTTC. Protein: CAIGVTGTSNEQYF.

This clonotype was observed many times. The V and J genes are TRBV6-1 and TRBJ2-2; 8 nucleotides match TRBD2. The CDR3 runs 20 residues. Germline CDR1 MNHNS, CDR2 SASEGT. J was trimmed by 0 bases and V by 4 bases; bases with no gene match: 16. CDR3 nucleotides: TGTGCCAGCAGTGTATTCCGGGGGGGGACTTACTCGTCGAACACCGGGGAGCTGTTTTTT. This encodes CASSVFRGGTYSSNTGELFF.

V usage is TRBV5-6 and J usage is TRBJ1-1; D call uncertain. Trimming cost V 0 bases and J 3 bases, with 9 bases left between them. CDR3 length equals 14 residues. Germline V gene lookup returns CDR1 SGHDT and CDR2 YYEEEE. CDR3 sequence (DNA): TGTGCCAGCAGCTTGGTCGTCCCTCACACTGAAGCTTTCTTT. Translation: CASSLVVPHTEAFF.

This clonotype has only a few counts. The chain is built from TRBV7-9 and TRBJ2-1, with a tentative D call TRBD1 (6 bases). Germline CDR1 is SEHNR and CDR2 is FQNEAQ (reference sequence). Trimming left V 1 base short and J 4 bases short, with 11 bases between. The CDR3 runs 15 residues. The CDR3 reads CASSLVGGRYNEQFF. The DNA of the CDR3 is TGTGCCAGCAGCTTAGTTGGGGGCAGGTACAATGAGCAGTTCTTC.

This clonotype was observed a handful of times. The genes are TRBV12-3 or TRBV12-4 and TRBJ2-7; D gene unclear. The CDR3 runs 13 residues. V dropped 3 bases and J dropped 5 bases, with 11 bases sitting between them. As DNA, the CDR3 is TGTGCCAGCAGTTTGGGCAGCACCCACGAGCAGTACTTC. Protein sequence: CASSLGSTHEQYF.

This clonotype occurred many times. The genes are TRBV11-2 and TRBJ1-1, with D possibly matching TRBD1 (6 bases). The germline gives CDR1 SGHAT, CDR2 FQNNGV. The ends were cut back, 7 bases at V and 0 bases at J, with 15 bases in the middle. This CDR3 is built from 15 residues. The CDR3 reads CASIVGGLMNTEAFF. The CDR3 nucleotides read TGTGCCAGCATCGTAGGGGGATTAATGAACACTGAAGCTTTCTTT.

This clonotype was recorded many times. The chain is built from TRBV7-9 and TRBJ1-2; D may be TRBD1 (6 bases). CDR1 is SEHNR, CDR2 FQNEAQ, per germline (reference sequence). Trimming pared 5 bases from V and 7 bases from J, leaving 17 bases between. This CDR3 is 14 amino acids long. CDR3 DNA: TGTGCCAGCAGCGACCTAGGGGGGGTCAGTGGCTACACCTTC. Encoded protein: CASSDLGGVSGYTF.

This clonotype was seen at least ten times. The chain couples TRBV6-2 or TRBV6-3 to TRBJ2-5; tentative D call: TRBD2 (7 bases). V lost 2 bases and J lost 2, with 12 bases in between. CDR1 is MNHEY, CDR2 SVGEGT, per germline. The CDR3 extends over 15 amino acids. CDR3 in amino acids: CASSYEGGPQETQYF. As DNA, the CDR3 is TGTGCCAGCAGTTACGAGGGGGGGCCTCAAGAGACCCAGTACTTC.

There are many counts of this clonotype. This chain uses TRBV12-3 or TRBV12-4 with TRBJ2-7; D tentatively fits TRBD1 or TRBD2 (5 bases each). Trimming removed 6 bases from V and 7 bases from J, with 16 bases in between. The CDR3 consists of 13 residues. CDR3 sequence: CASSRTGPTEQYF. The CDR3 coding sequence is TGTGCCAGCAGCCGGACGGGACCGACGGAGCAGTACTTC.

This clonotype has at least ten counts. The CDR3: CASSLSWAEQYF. In DNA, the CDR3 is TGTGCCAGCAGTTTAAGTTGGGCCGAGCAGTACTTC. The genes are TRBV28 and TRBJ2-7; D not resolved. Germline-derived CDR1 and CDR2 are MDHEN and SYDVKM. The germline V and J ends were trimmed by 2 bases and 6 bases, with 8 bases remaining between them. This CDR3 has 12 amino acids.

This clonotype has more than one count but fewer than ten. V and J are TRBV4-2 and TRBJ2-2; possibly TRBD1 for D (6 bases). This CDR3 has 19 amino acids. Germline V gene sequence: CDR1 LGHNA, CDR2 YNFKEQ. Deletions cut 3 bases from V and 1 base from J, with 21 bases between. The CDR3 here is CASSQAYRTASRNTGELFF. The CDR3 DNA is TGTGCCAGCAGCCAGGCTTACAGGACAGCCAGTCGGAACACCGGGGAGCTGTTTTTT.

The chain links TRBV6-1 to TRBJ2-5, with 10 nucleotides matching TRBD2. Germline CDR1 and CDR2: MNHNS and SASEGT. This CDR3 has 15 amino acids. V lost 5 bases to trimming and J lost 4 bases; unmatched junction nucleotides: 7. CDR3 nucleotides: TGTGCCAGCAGTATCCTAGCGGGGGTGGGAGAGACCCAGTACTTC. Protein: CASSILAGVGETQYF.

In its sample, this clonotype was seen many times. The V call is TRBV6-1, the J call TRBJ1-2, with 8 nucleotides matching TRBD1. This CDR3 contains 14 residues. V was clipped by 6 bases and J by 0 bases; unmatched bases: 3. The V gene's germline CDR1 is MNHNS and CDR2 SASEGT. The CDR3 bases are TGTGCCAGCAGCATACAGGGGGCTAACTATGGCTACACCTTC. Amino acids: CASSIQGANYGYTF.

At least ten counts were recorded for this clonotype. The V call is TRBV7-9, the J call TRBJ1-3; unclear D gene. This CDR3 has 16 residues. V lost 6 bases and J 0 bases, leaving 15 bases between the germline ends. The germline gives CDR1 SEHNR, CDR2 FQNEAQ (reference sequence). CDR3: CASSFLDWSSGNTIYF. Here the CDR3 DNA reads TGTGCCAGCAGTTTCCTCGACTGGAGCTCTGGAAACACCATATATTTT.

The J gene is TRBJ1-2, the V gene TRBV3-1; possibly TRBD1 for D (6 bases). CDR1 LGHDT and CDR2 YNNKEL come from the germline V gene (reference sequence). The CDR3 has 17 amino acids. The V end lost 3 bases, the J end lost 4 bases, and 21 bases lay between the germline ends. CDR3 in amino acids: CASSHDSTGMVGYGYTF. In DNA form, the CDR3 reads TGTGCCAGCAGCCACGACTCAACAGGGATGGTGGGCTATGGCTACACCTTC.

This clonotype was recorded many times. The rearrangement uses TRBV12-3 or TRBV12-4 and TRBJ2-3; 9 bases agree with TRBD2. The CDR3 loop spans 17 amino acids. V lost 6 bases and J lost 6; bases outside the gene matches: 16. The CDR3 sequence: CASSPPGAGGQRDTQYF. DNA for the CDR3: TGTGCCAGCAGCCCACCCGGGGCGGGGGGGCAGAGGGATACGCAGTATTTT.

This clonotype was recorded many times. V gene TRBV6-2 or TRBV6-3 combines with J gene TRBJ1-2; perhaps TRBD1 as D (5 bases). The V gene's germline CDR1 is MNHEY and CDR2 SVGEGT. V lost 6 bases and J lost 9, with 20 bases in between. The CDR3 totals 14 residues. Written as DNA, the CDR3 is TGTGCCAGCAGAGACGGGACGGCCAGGGAGAGCTACACCTTC. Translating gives CASRDGTARESYTF.

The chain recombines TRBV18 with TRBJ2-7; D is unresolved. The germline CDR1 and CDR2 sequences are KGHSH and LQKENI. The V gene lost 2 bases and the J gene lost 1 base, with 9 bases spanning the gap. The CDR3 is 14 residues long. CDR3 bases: TGTGCCAGCTCACCAGAGATTGGGTCCTACGAGCAGTACTTC. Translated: CASSPEIGSYEQYF.

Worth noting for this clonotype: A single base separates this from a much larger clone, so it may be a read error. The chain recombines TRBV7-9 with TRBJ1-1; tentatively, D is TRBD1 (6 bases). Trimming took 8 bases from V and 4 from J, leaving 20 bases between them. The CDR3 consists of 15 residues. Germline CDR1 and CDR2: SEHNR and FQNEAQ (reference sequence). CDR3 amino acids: CASGSRGGGGTEAFF. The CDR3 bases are TGTGCCAGCGGCTCAAGAGGGGGGGGCGGCACTGAAGCTTTCTTT.

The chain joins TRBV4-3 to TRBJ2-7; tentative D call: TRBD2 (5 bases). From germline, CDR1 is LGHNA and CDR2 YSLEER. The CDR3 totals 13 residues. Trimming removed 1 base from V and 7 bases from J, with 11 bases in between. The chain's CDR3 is CASSQAPRTEQYF. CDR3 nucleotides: TGCGCCAGCAGCCAAGCCCCGAGGACTGAGCAGTACTTC.

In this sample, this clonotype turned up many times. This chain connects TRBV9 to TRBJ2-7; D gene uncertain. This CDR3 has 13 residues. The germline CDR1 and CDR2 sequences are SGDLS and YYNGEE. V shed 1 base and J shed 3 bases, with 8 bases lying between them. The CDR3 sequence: CASSVSVGYEQYF. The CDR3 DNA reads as TGTGCCAGCAGCGTATCGGTTGGCTACGAGCAGTACTTC.

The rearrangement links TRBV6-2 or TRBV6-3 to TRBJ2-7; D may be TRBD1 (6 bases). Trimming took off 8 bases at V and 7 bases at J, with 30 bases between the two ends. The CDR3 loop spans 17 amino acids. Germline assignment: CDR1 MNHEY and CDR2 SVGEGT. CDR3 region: CASGGGLLGPAREEQYF. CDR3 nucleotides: TGTGCCAGCGGGGGCGGTCTATTAGGACCGGCCCGAGAAGAGCAGTACTTC.

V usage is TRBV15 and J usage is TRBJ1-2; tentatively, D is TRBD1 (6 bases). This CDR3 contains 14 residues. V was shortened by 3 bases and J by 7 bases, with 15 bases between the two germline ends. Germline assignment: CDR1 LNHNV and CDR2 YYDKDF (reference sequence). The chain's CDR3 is CATSSGSKGGGYTF. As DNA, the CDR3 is TGTGCCACCAGCAGTGGGAGTAAGGGGGGTGGCTACACCTTC.

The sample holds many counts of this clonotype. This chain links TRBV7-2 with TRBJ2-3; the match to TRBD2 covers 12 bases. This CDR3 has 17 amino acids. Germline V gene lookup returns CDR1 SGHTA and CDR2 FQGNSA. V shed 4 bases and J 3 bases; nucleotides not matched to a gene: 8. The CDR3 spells CASSSRLAGVSTDTQYF. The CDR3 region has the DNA TGTGCCAGCAGCTCCCGACTAGCGGGAGTCAGTACAGATACGCAGTATTTT.